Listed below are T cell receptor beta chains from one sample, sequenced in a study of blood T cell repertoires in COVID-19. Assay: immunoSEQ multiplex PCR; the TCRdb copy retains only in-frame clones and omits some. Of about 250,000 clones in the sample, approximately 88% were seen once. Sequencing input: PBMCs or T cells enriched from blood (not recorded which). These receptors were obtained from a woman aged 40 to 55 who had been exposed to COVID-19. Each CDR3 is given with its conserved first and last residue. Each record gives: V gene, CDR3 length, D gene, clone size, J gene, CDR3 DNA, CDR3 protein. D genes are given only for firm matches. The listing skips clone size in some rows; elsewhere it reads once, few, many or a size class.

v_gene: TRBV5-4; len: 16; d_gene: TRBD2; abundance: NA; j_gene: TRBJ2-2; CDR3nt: TGTGCCAGCAGCCCCGGGACTAGCGGTGTCACCGGGGAGCTGTTTTTT; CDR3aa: CASSPGTSGVTGELFF
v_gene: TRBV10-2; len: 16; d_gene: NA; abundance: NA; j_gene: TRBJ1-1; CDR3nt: TGCGCCAGCAGTGAACCCAGGGACACCTCGAACACTGAAGCTTTCTTT; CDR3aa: CASSEPRDTSNTEAFF
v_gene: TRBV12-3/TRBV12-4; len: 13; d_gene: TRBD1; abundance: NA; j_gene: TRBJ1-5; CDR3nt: TGTGCCAGCAGCCCGGACAGGGATCAGCCCCAGCATTTT; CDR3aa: CASSPDRDQPQHF
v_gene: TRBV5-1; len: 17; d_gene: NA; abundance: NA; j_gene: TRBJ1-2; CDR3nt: TGCGCCAGCAGCTTGGGGGTGGGAGACATCAACAGCTATGGCTACACCTTC; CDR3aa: CASSLGVGDINSYGYTF
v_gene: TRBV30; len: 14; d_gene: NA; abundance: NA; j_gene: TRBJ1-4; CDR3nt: TGTGCCTGGAGCCGTAAGCACACTAATGAAAAACTGTTTTTT; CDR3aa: CAWSRKHTNEKLFF
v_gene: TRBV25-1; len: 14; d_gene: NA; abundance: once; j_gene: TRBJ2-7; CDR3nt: TGTGCCAGCAGTGATGGACAGCGTGGGAACGAGCAGTACTTC; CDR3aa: CASSDGQRGNEQYF
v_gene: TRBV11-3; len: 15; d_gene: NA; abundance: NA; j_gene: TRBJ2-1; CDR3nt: TGTGCCAGCAGCTTAAGGGGTGGGGCCGGGAATGAGCAGTTCTTC; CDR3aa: CASSLRGGAGNEQFF
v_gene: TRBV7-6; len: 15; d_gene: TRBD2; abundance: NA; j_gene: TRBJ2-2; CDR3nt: TGTGCCAGCAGCTCTAGCGGGAGAGTCACCGGGGAGCTGTTTTTT; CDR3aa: CASSSSGRVTGELFF
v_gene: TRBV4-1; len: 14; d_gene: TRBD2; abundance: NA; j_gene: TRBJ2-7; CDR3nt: TGCGCCAGCAGCCCCCGGGGGGTCGACTACGAGCAGTACTTC; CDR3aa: CASSPRGVDYEQYF
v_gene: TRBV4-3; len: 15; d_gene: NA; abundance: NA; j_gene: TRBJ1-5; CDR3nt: TGCGCCAGCAGCCGGGTGGCGGATGGCAATCAGCCCCAGCATTTT; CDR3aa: CASSRVADGNQPQHF
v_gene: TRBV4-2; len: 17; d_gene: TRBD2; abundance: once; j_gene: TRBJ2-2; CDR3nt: TGTGCCAGCGGGGGACTAGCGGGGGGCCTAGGAACCGGGGAGCTGTTTTTT; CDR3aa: CASGGLAGGLGTGELFF
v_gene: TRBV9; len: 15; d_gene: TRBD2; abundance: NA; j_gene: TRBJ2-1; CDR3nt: TGTGCCAGCAGCGCCGGCCCTAGCGGTTACAATGAGCAGTTCTTC; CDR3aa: CASSAGPSGYNEQFF
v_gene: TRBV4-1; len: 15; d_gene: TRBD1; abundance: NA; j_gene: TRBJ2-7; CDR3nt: TGCGCCAGCAGCTTTCCCGGACAGGGTAGCTACGAGCAGTACTTC; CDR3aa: CASSFPGQGSYEQYF
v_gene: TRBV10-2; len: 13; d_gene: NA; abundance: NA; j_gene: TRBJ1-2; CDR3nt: TGCGCCAGCAGTGAGGCAGGGAACTATGGCTACACCTTC; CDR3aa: CASSEAGNYGYTF
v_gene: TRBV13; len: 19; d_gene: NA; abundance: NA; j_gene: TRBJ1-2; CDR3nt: TGTGCCAGCAGCTCCGGAAAAAACAGGGTCGCCTCGGCTAACTATGGCTACACCTTC; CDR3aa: CASSSGKNRVASANYGYTF
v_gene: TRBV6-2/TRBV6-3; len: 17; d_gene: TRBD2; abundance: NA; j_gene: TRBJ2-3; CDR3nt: TGTGCCAGCAGCACTCCCGGGACTAGCGGAATCACAGATACGCAGTATTTT; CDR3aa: CASSTPGTSGITDTQYF
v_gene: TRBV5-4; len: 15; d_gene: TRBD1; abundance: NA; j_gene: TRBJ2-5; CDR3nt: TGTGCCAGCAGCTTCCCGGCAGGGGGCCAAGAGACCCAGTACTTC; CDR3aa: CASSFPAGGQETQYF
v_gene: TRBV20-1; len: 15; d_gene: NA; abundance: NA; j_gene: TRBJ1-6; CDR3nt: TGCAGTGCTAGTGAACCTGAGGTACACAATTCACCCCTCCACTTT; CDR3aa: CSASEPEVHNSPLHF
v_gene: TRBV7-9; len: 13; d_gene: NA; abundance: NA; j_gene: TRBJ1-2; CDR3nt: TGTGCCTCACCCCTCAACGGGGAGCCCTGGGACACCTTC; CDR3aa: CASPLNGEPWDTF
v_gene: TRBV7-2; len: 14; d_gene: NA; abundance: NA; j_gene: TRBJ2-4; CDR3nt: TGTGCCAGCAGCTTTCACCAGCGCCAAAACATTCAGTACTTC; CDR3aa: CASSFHQRQNIQYF
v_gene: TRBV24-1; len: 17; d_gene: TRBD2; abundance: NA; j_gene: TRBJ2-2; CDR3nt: TGTGCCACCAGTGATTCGGGGGGGCAGATTCTTTCCGGGGAGCTGTTTTTT; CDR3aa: CATSDSGGQILSGELFF
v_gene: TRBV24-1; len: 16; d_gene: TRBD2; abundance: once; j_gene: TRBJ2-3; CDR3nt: TGTGCCACCAGTGAGACTAGCGGGGGAATCACAGATACGCAGTATTTT; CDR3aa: CATSETSGGITDTQYF
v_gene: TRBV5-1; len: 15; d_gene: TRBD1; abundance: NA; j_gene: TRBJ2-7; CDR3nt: TGCGCCAGCAGCTTGGAAAGGACAGGGCTGCACGAGCAGTACTTC; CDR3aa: CASSLERTGLHEQYF
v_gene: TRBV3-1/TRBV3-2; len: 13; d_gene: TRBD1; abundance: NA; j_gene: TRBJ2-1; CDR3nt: TGTGCCAGCAGCCGACAGGGATACAATGAGCAGTTCTTC; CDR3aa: CASSRQGYNEQFF
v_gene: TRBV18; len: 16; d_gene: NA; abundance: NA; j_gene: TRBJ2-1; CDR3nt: TGTGCCAGCTCACCATTGATGGCTAGCTCCTACAATGAGCAGTTCTTC; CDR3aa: CASSPLMASSYNEQFF
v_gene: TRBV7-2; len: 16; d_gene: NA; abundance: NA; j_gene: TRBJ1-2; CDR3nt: TGTGCCAGCAGCGTTAGCGCAGGTCTACAGACCTATGGCTACACCTTC; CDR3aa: CASSVSAGLQTYGYTF
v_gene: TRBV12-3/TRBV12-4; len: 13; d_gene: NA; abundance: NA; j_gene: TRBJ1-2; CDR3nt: TGTGCCAGCAGCGTCTCAGGGCTTAGCGGCTACACCTTC; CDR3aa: CASSVSGLSGYTF
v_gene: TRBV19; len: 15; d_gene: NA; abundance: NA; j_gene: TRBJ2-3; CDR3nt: TGTGCCAGTACCTCAGGGGATACGAGCACAGATACGCAGTATTTT; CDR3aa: CASTSGDTSTDTQYF
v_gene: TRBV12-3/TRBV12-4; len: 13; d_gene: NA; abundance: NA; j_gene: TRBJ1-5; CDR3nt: TGTGCCAGCAGTGAACAGGGAATGAAGCCCCAGCATTTT; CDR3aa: CASSEQGMKPQHF
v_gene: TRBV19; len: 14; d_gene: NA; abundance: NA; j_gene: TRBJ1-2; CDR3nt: TGTGCCAGTAGTTTCCGGGACTGGAGCTATGGCTACACCTTC; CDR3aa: CASSFRDWSYGYTF
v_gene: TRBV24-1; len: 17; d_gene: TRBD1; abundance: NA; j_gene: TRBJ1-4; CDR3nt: TGTGCCACCAGTGAACCCCCCTCCGGGACAGGGAATGAAAAACTGTTTTTT; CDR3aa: CATSEPPSGTGNEKLFF
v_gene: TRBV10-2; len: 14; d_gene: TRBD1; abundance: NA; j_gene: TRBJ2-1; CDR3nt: TGCGCCACCACGGACAATCTGGGACAGAATGAGCAGTTCTTC; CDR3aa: CATTDNLGQNEQFF
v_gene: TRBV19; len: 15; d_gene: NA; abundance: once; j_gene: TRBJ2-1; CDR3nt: TGTGCCAGTAGTATGTCGGGGGGCCTGTACAATGAGCAGTTCTTC; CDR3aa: CASSMSGGLYNEQFF
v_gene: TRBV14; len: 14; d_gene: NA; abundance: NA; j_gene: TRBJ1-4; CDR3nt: TGTGCCAGCAGCCAACAGGGTATGCTGGAAAAACTGTTTTTT; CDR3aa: CASSQQGMLEKLFF
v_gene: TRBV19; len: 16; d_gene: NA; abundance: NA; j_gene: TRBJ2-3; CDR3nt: TGTGCCAGTAGTATAGCAACGGGGGTCAACACAGATACGCAGTATTTT; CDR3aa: CASSIATGVNTDTQYF
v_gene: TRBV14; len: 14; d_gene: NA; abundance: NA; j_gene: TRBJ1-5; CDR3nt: TGTGCCAGCAGCCAGCAGGGTGGCGATCAGCCCCAGCATTTT; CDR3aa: CASSQQGGDQPQHF
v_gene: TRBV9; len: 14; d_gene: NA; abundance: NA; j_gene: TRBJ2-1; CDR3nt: TGTGCCAGCAGCCTACCCAACTCCTACAATGAGCAGTTCTTC; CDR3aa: CASSLPNSYNEQFF
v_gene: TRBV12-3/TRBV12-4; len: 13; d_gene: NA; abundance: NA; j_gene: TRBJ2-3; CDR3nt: TGTGCCAGCAGTTTATCCGAGGCAGATACGCAGTATTTT; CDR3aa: CASSLSEADTQYF
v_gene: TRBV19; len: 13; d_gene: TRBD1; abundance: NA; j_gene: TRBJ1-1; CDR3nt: TGTGCCAGTAGTTATGGACAGGGGACTGAAGCTTTCTTT; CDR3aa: CASSYGQGTEAFF
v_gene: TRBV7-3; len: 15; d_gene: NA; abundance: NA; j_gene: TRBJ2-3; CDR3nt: TGTGCCAGCAGCTTTTTTTTAGGGGCCACAGATACGCAGTATTTT; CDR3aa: CASSFFLGATDTQYF
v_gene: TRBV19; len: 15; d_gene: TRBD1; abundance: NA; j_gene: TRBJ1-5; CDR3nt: TGTGCCAGTAGTATTTGGGCAGGGGGCGGTCAGCCCCAGCATTTT; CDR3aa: CASSIWAGGGQPQHF
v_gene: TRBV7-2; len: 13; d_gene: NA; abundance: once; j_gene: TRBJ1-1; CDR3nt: TGTGCCAGCAGCTCAAACAGGGAAACTGAAGCTTTCTTT; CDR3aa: CASSSNRETEAFF
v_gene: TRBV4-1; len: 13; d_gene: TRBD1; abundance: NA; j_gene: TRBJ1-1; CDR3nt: TGCGCCAGCAGCCCGGGACAGGGGGCTGGAGCTTTCTTT; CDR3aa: CASSPGQGAGAFF
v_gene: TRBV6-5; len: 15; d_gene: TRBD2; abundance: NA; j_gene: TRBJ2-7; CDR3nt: TGTGCCAGCAGTTACTCGACGGGGGGAACCTACGAGCAGTACTTC; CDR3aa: CASSYSTGGTYEQYF
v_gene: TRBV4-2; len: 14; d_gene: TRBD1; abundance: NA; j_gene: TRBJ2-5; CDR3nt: TGTGCCAGCCAGCCCGGGACAGCACAAGAGACCCAGTACTTC; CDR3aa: CASQPGTAQETQYF
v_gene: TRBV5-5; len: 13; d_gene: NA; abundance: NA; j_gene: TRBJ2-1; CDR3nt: TGTGCCAGCAGCTTGGAGGGGACTCCTAAGGAGTTCTTC; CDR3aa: CASSLEGTPKEFF
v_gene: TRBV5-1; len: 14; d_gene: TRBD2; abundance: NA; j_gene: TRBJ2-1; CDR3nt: TGTGCCAGCAGCCTTAGCGGGAGGTCAAATGAGCAGTTCTTC; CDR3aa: CASSLSGRSNEQFF
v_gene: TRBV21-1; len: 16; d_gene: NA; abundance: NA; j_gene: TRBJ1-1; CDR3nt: TGTGCCAGCAGCAATCGGTCGAGGCCCCGGTTCACTGAAGCTTTCTTT; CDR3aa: CASSNRSRPRFTEAFF
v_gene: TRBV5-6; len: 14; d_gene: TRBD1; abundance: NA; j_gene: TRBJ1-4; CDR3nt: TGTGCCAGCAGCTCGACAGGGTTGGCGGAAAAACTGTTTTTT; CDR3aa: CASSSTGLAEKLFF
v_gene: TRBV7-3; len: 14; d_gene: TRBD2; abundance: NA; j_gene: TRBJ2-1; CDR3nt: TGTGCCAGCAGCCCTACCTCGACTAGCGGGGAGCAGTTCTTC; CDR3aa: CASSPTSTSGEQFF
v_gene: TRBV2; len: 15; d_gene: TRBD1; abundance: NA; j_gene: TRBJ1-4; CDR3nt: TGTGCCAGCAGGGCTACCGGGACAGCGAATGAAAAACTGTTTTTT; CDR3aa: CASRATGTANEKLFF
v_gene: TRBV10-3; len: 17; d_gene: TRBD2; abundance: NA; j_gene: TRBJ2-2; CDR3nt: TGTGCCATCAGTGTTCCTAGCGGGAGAGAAAACACCGGGGAGCTGTTTTTT; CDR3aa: CAISVPSGRENTGELFF
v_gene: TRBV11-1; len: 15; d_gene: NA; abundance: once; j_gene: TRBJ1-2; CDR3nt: TGTGCCAGCAGCTTAACCGCGGGAAGGGACTATGGCTACACCTTC; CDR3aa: CASSLTAGRDYGYTF
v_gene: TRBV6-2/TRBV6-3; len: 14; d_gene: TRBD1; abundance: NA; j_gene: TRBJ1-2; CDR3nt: TGTGCCAGCAGTACCACACAGGGGTACTATGGCTACACCTTC; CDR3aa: CASSTTQGYYGYTF
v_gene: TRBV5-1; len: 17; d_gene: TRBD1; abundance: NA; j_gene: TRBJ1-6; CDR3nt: TGCGCCAGCAGCTTCCAGGGGGCGAGCTCCTATAATTCACCCCTCCACTTT; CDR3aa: CASSFQGASSYNSPLHF
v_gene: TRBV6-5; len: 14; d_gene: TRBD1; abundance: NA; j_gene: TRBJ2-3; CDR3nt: TGTGCCAGCAGTTACGGGCAGGGGGCAGATACGCAGTATTTT; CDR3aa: CASSYGQGADTQYF
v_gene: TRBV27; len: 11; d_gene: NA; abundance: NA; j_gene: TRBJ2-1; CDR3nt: TGTGCCAGCAGCCGCGGGACAGATCAGTTCTTC; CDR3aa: CASSRGTDQFF
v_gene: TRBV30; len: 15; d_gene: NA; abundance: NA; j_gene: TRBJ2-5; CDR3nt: TGTGCCTGGAGTGTACTGTCGATAGTCCAAGAGACCCAGTACTTC; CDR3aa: CAWSVLSIVQETQYF